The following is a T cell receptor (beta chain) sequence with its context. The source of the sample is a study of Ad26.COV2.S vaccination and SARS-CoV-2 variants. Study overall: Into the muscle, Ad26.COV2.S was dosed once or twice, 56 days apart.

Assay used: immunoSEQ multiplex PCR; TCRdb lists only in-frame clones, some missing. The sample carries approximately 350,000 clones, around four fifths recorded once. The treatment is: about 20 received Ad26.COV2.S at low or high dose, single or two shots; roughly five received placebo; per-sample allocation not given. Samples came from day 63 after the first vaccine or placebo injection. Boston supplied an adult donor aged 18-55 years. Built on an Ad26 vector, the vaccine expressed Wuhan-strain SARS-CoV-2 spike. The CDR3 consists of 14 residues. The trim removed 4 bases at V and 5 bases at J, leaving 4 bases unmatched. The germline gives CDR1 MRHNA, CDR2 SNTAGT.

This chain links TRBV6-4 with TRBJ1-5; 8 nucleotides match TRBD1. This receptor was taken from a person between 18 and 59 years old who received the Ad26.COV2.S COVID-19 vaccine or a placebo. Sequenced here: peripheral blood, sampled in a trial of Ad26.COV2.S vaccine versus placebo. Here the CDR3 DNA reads TGTGCCAGCAGTGCCGGACAGGGCGATCAGCCCCAGCATTTT. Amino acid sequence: CASSAGQGDQPQHF.